One TCR beta chain is described in this entry. The data derive from a study of cytomegalovirus exposure and HLA in healthy donors. Primers for the PCR totalled 60 Vbeta and 13 Jbeta. Data came from immunoSEQ multiplex PCR; TCRdb stores just in-frame clones and leaves some out. The sample lists 150,000 or so clones, roughly 77% seen once, with over 6% in the top ten. Sequencing was performed on PBMCs. The TCR originated in a man aged 25-45 years in good health and CMV-seropositive.

This chain's CDR3 is CAWIDRGSSYEQYF. CDR3 nucleotide sequence: TGTGCCTGGATTGACAGGGGGAGCTCCTACGAGCAGTACTTC. The rearrangement uses TRBV30 and TRBJ2-7; 9 bases match TRBD1. Germline CDR1 GTSNPN, CDR2 SVGIG (reference sequence). The CDR3 loop spans 14 amino acids. J gave up 0 bases and V 4 bases, and 4 bases lay outside the gene matches.